This TCR beta chain was sequenced for a study of cytotoxic CD8 clonotypes in ibrutinib-treated CLL. Depth targeted 1 in 200,000 to 1 in 1 million T cells, averaging around 9.5x coverage per clonotype. The data were produced by immunoSEQ multiplex PCR, yet TCRdb's version contains in-frame clones alone and is incomplete. The sample shows more than 30,000 clones, about 70% of them seen only once. Whole-study results and caveats: Having risen at ibrutinib response, clonality had fallen back toward baseline by progression. At baseline, clonality was higher than in age-matched healthy donors and correlated with CD8+ counts.

There are 15 residues in the CDR3. The V gene's germline CDR1 is SGHVS and CDR2 FQNEAQ. Trimming took 2 bases from V and 5 from J, leaving 14 bases between them. A note on this clone: Its target is not known.

The sequence was collected from a human donor with chronic lymphocytic leukemia. Sample: PBMCs, taken before ibrutinib treatment. The chain links TRBV7-8 to TRBJ2-3, with no clear D. The CDR3 DNA reads TGTGCCAGCAGCTTAATTGGGATAGCCATAGATACGCAGTATTTT. This encodes CASSLIGIAIDTQYF.